This T cell receptor (beta chain) was recovered during a study of cytomegalovirus exposure and HLA in healthy donors. The PCR ran on 60 Vbeta and 13 Jbeta primers. Measured with immunoSEQ multiplex PCR; TCRdb has only the in-frame clones, and not every one. The profile covers about 200,000 clones, with 75% to 80% appearing a single time and roughly 15% taken by the ten largest. The germline CDR1 and CDR2 sequences are SGHNT and YENEEA. The germline V and J ends were trimmed by 4 bases and 1 base, with 25 bases remaining between them. The CDR3 consists of 19 residues. The clonotype comes from a woman in her 30s in good health and CMV-seropositive. The chain carries TRBV11-3 and TRBJ2-5; D is possibly TRBD1 (6 bases). The source material was PBMCs. The CDR3 sequence is CASSSPKVTPGVIQETQYF. CDR3 bases: TGTGCCAGCAGCTCCCCGAAGGTCACCCCAGGGGTAATCCAAGAGACCCAGTACTTC.